The 14 T cell receptor beta chains below were found in one sample sequenced in a study of blood T cells in healthy people across ages. It was with a sample-barcoded 5' primer and a J-beta primer mix that a second PCR of roughly 7 to 12 cycles was run. TCRdb recomputed calls from the 5' RACE reads with MiXCR, one row per CDR3 protein. The sample contains around 1,500,000 distinct CDR3 sequences, about 30% of which appear only once. Sequencing was done on a sample of blood. These receptors were taken from a woman in her twenties or thirties in good health.

This chain connects TRBV3-1 to TRBJ2-5; TRBD1 might be the D (7 bases). The CDR3 sequence is 14 residues long. Trimming left V 0 bases short and J 11 bases short, with 16 bases between. Germline V lookup: CDR1 LGHDT, CDR2 YNNKEL (reference sequence). CDR3 nucleotide sequence: TGTGCCAGCAGCCAAGAACAGGGGAGGTGGGAGCAGTACTTC. Its protein product is CASSQEQGRWEQYF.

The chain couples TRBV7-8 to TRBJ2-7; 9 nucleotides match TRBD2. V dropped 5 bases and J dropped 7; count of bases not matched to a gene: 15. The germline V gene encodes CDR1 SGHVS and CDR2 FQNEAQ. The CDR3 sequence is 16 residues long. For the CDR3, the DNA is TGTGCCAGCAGCGACCGGGCGGGAGGGGCGGAGAATGAGCAGTACTTC. This gives the protein CASSDRAGGAENEQYF.

This clonotype has a handful of counts. The gene calls are TRBV5-5 and TRBJ1-1; 12 bases are shared with TRBD1. Trimming cost V 4 bases and J 4 bases; bases outside gene matches: 5. The CDR3 runs 15 residues. Per germline, CDR1 SGHKS and CDR2 YYEKEE (reference sequence). In DNA form, the CDR3 reads TGTGCCAGCAGCACGGGACAGGGGGCCGTCACTGAAGCTTTCTTT. Its protein is CASSTGQGAVTEAFF. Full variable domain (outside the CDR3, taken from reference TRBV5-5 and TRBJ1-1): DAGVTQSPTHLIKTRGQQVTLRCSPISGHKSVSWYQQVLGQGPQFIFQYYEKEERGRGNFPDRFSARQFPNYSSELNVNALLLGDSALYLCASSTGQGAVTEAFFGQGTRLTVV.

This chain uses TRBV3-1 with TRBJ1-1; D unresolved. The CDR3 extends over 13 amino acids. CDR1 and CDR2 from the germline V gene are LGHDT and YNNKEL (reference sequence). Trimming left V 0 bases short and J 4 bases short, with 6 bases between. For the CDR3, the DNA is TGTGCCAGCAGCCAAGATTTGGTCACTGAAGCTTTCTTT. This encodes CASSQDLVTEAFF.

About this clonotype itself: A read error is possible here, since a much larger clone lies one base away. This chain links TRBV20-1 with TRBJ2-7; 9 nucleotides align to TRBD2. The CDR3 runs 15 residues. From germline, CDR1 is DFQATT and CDR2 SNEGSKA (reference sequence). V shed 5 bases and J 2 bases; nucleotides not matched to a gene: 10. This chain's CDR3 is CSALDNKRGAYEQYF. The DNA for the CDR3 is TGCAGTGCTCTGGACAACAAGCGGGGGGCCTACGAGCAGTACTTC.

The V gene is TRBV5-1, the J gene TRBJ1-5; D is ambiguous. The CDR3 covers 14 residues. Per germline, CDR1 SGHRS and CDR2 YFSETQ. The V and J ends lost 0 bases and 9 bases respectively, with 13 bases between them. Written as DNA, the CDR3 is TGCGCCAGCAGCTTGGCCGGCGGCTCATCGCCCCAGCATTTT. This sequence encodes CASSLAGGSSPQHF.

A single count supports this clonotype. The chain carries TRBV29-1 and TRBJ2-3; D is uncertain. V was shortened by 7 bases and J by 0 bases, with 11 bases between the two germline ends. Germline V gives CDR1 SQVTM, CDR2 ANQGSEA. This CDR3 contains 13 residues. The CDR3 nucleotides read TGCAGCGGGGGAAGAGACAGCACAGATACGCAGTATTTT. Its protein product is CSGGRDSTDTQYF.

The chain links TRBV12-5 to TRBJ2-5; TRBD1 aligns across 11 bases. Near its end, the DNA agrees better with TRBJ2-7, so the J call may be wrong. The CDR3 totals 18 residues. CDR1 is LGHNT and CDR2 is FRNRAP in the germline V gene. CDR3 sequence (DNA): TGTGCTAGTGGTTACTCACCGGGACAGGGGGGTGCGGTGAGCGAGCAGTACTTC. This translates into CASGYSPGQGGAVSEQYF.

A remark on this clonotype: This may be a read error: a much more frequent sequence differs by one nucleotide. The CDR3 bases are TGTGCCAGCAGCGGGGGACCGGGACAGGGATGTTACGAGCAGTACTTC. This codes for CASSGGPGQGCYEQYF. The chain joins TRBV7-2 to TRBJ2-4; 9 bases map to TRBD1. The end of the DNA fits TRBJ2-7 better, so the J call may be wrong. This CDR3 is 16 amino acids long. Germline V gives CDR1 SGHTA, CDR2 FQGNSA.

This chain links TRBV7-9 with TRBJ2-5, with 10 bases identical to TRBD2. The length of the CDR3 is 17 residues. In germline, CDR1 is SEHNR, CDR2 FQNEAQ (reference sequence). Germline trimming cut 5 bases from V and 5 bases from J; bases unmatched to any gene: 14. The CDR3 sequence is CASSPPLSGGVRETQYF. The CDR3 region has the DNA TGTGCCAGCAGCCCACCACTCAGCGGGGGGGTCAGGGAGACCCAGTACTTC.

This clonotype was detected a few times. The chain couples TRBV3-1 to TRBJ2-5; D tentatively fits TRBD1 or TRBD2 (6 bases each). V was pared by 5 bases and J by 10 bases, with 20 bases between. The CDR3 sequence is 14 residues long. CDR1 is LGHDT, CDR2 YNNKEL, per germline (reference sequence). The CDR3 DNA is TGTGCCAGCAGCGAAAGGGGGAGGTCAGACGACCAGTACTTC. This encodes CASSERGRSDDQYF.

The CDR3 coding sequence is TGTGCCAGCAGCTCTCGACGGAGCCAAGAGACCCAGTACTTC. It yields the protein CASSSRRSQETQYF. The chain couples TRBV7-2 to TRBJ2-5; D not certain. V was clipped by 4 bases and J by 1 base, with 10 bases between them. CDR1 is SGHTA, CDR2 FQGNSA, per germline. The CDR3 has 14 amino acids.

The rearrangement uses TRBV5-5 and TRBJ1-6, with D uncertain. The V gene lost 5 bases and the J gene lost 4 bases, with 10 bases spanning the gap. Germline loops: CDR1 SGHKS, CDR2 YYEKEE (reference sequence). This CDR3 contains 14 residues. CDR3 protein: CASSMLEYNSPLHF. In nucleotides, the CDR3 is TGTGCCAGCAGTATGCTGGAATATAATTCACCCCTCCACTTT.

V and J are TRBV12-3 or TRBV12-4 and TRBJ2-3; the D call may be TRBD1 or TRBD2 (5 bases each). The length of the CDR3 is 16 residues. V was cut by 5 bases and J by 4 bases, with 19 bases left in between. CDR3: CASSAGTSDRPDTQYF. CDR3 bases: TGTGCCAGCAGTGCCGGGACGTCGGATAGACCAGATACGCAGTATTTT.